A selection of T cell receptor beta chains follows, all from one sample in a study of metastatic and nonmetastatic thyroid tumors. With MiXCR, TCRdb called clones anew from the PCR reads. This sample carries 15,000 or so clones, around 25% of them seen once, and the ten largest clones take about 12%. Material: tumor tissue. Every receptor here comes from a female donor with papillary thyroid cancer or a benign thyroid nodule (not recorded which). Some clones in this sample may be carry-over from other donors' samples. The CDR3 runs from the conserved cysteine through the conserved F or W. Fields, in order: CDR3 protein, CDR3 DNA, D gene, V gene, clone size, J gene. D genes are given only for firm matches. Rows may omit the clone size; those that give it use once, few, many or a size class.

CSARGISGEVSYNEQFF,TGCAGTGCTAGAGGGATTAGCGGAGAGGTCTCCTACAATGAGCAGTTCTTC,.,TRBV20-1,.,TRBJ2-1
CASSLGTQNTEAFF,TGTGCCAGCAGCTTGGGAACGCAGAACACTGAAGCTTTCTTT,.,TRBV5-4,few,TRBJ1-1
CASIHRVRAFF,TGTGCCAGCATTCACAGGGTGCGAGCTTTCTTT,.,TRBV12-3/TRBV12-4,medium-sized,TRBJ1-1
CASMGTGVREQFF,TGTGCCAGTATGGGGACAGGGGTCCGTGAGCAGTTCTTC,TRBD1,TRBV19,many,TRBJ2-1
CASSLDRGFGEQYF,TGTGCCAGCTCCCTGGACAGGGGGTTTGGCGAGCAGTACTTC,TRBD1,TRBV9,many,TRBJ2-7
CASSSLADTQYF,TGTGCCAGCTCCTCACTCGCAGATACGCAGTATTTT,.,TRBV18,.,TRBJ2-3
CSARRDLRNEQFF,TGCAGTGCTAGACGGGACTTGCGGAATGAGCAGTTCTTC,.,TRBV20-1,many,TRBJ2-1
CASSPDGTYEQYF,TGTGCCAGCAGCCCCGACGGCACCTACGAGCAGTACTTC,.,TRBV6-1,.,TRBJ2-7
CASSLTGITEAFF,TGTGCCAGTAGCCTCACAGGGATCACTGAAGCTTTCTTT,.,TRBV19,.,TRBJ1-1
CASTQRNHNEQFF,TGTGCCAGTACCCAGCGGAACCACAATGAGCAGTTCTTC,.,TRBV19,many,TRBJ2-1
CASSPGTSANNEQFF,TGTGCCAGCAGCCCCGGGACTAGCGCCAACAATGAGCAGTTCTTC,TRBD2,TRBV5-4,medium-sized,TRBJ2-1
CASSPTGTGGFGYTF,TGTGCCAGCAGTCCGACCGGGACAGGGGGCTTTGGCTACACCTTC,TRBD1,TRBV6-1,few,TRBJ1-2
CAWSVRGLVNYGYTF,TGTGCCTGGAGTGTTAGGGGGCTGGTGAACTATGGCTACACCTTC,TRBD1,TRBV30,.,TRBJ1-2
CASSWPPGQGNYEQYF,TGTGCCAGCAGCTGGCCGCCGGGACAGGGGAACTACGAGCAGTACTTC,TRBD1,TRBV5-4,many,TRBJ2-7
CSARGALYGYTF,TGCAGTGCCAGAGGGGCCTTATATGGCTACACCTTC,.,TRBV20-1,.,TRBJ1-2
CSASRTGTSGSGDTQYF,TGCAGTGCTAGTCGAACAGGGACTAGCGGGAGTGGGGATACGCAGTATTTT,TRBD2,TRBV20-1,.,TRBJ2-3
CASSLEAGGLSVQYF,TGTGCCAGCAGCTTAGAGGCGGGAGGGCTTTCGGTTCAGTACTTC,TRBD2,TRBV11-2,many,TRBJ2-4
CASSPGPGGETQYF,TGCGCCAGCAGCCCCGGACCAGGGGGGGAGACCCAGTACTTC,.,TRBV5-1,many,TRBJ2-5
CAAGGGDPGTDTQYF,TGTGCAGCGGGGGGGGGGGATCCGGGCACAGATACGCAGTATTTT,TRBD2,TRBV11-1,many,TRBJ2-3
CASSFRAYNEQFF,TGTGCCAGCAGTTTCCGCGCTTACAATGAGCAGTTCTTC,.,TRBV27,many,TRBJ2-1
CASSFDGLKEYF,TGTGCCAGCAGTTTTGACGGACTGAAAGAGTACTTC,.,TRBV12-3/TRBV12-4,few,TRBJ2-7
CASSQPSSGANVLTF,TGTGCCAGCAGCCAACCCTCCTCTGGGGCCAACGTCCTGACTTTC,.,TRBV9,.,TRBJ2-6
CASSHDGIYEQFF,TGTGCCAGCAGTCATGACGGGATATATGAGCAGTTCTTC,.,TRBV11-3,many,TRBJ2-1
CASSPGVTEAFF,TGTGCCAGCAGTCCAGGGGTCACTGAAGCTTTCTTT,.,TRBV28,medium-sized,TRBJ1-1
CASSLARGAWDTDTQYF,TGCGCCAGCAGCTTGGCCCGGGGGGCGTGGGACACAGATACGCAGTATTTT,.,TRBV5-1,many,TRBJ2-3
CASSFGGVTDTQYF,TGCGCCAGCAGCTTTGGGGGGGTCACAGATACGCAGTATTTT,TRBD2,TRBV5-1,many,TRBJ2-3
CASSEVAGEGEKLFF,TGTGCCAGCAGTGAAGTTGCAGGGGAAGGTGAAAAACTGTTTTTT,.,TRBV6-1,few,TRBJ1-4
CASSLHGLVSYNEQFF,TGTGCCAGCAGCCTACACGGACTAGTTTCCTACAATGAGCAGTTCTTC,TRBD2,TRBV7-9,many,TRBJ2-1
CASSQRHQETQYF,TGTGCCAGCAGCCAGAGACACCAAGAGACCCAGTACTTC,.,TRBV14,many,TRBJ2-5
CASSLPRYCPYEQYF,TGTGCCAGCAGCTTACCCCGGTACTGCCCCTACGAGCAGTACTTC,.,TRBV7-9,.,TRBJ2-7
CATRTPGQGKKGYTF,TGTGCCACCAGGACACCGGGACAGGGGAAGAAGGGCTACACCTTC,TRBD1,TRBV15,.,TRBJ1-2
CACVGRTGELFF,TGTGCCTGTGTAGGGAGAACCGGGGAGCTGTTTTTT,.,TRBV28,many,TRBJ2-2
CASRTGGMNTEAFF,TGTGCCAGCAGGACAGGGGGAATGAACACTGAAGCTTTCTTT,TRBD1,TRBV28,few,TRBJ1-1
CSPPRGTSGSYEQYF,TGCAGTCCGCCGCGGGGGACTAGCGGGTCCTACGAGCAGTACTTC,TRBD2,TRBV20-1,.,TRBJ2-7
CAGSLSRETQYF,TGCGCCGGCAGCCTCTCGCGGGAGACCCAGTACTTC,.,TRBV5-1,many,TRBJ2-5
CSARSTLYEQYF,TGCAGTGCTAGGTCGACCCTCTACGAGCAGTACTTC,.,TRBV20-1,many,TRBJ2-7
CASSSGGSYTGELFF,TGTGCCAGCAGCTCTGGGGGGTCGTACACCGGGGAGCTGTTTTTT,.,TRBV6-2/TRBV6-3,few,TRBJ2-2
CAISEGQGAAGNTIYF,TGTGCCATCAGTGAGGGACAGGGGGCCGCTGGAAACACCATATATTTT,TRBD1,TRBV10-3,many,TRBJ1-3
CASSFDPSKAGGLEQYF,TGTGCCAGCAGCTTTGATCCTTCTAAGGCGGGAGGGCTCGAGCAGTACTTC,TRBD2,TRBV11-1,.,TRBJ2-7
CASSSGTYYGYTF,TGTGCCAGTAGTAGCGGGACATACTATGGCTACACCTTC,.,TRBV19,many,TRBJ1-2
CAWRVTGGTGELFF,TGTGCCTGGAGAGTGACAGGCGGCACCGGGGAGCTGTTTTTT,.,TRBV30,.,TRBJ2-2
CASSLSQQGIEQYF,TGTGCCAGTAGCCTAAGCCAGCAGGGGATCGAGCAGTACTTC,.,TRBV19,medium-sized,TRBJ2-7
CASTPSGEGTGRDYGYTF,TGTGCCAGCACTCCTTCGGGCGAGGGGACAGGGCGTGACTATGGCTACACCTTC,TRBD1,TRBV11-1,once,TRBJ1-2
CASGPSGQETQYF,TGTGCTAGTGGCCCTAGCGGCCAAGAGACCCAGTACTTC,TRBD2,TRBV12-5,many,TRBJ2-5
CASSFGVAGPYEQYF,TGTGCCAGCAGCTTTGGCGTAGCGGGTCCCTACGAGCAGTACTTC,TRBD2,TRBV7-8,few,TRBJ2-7
CSARSGTVTTEAFF,TGCAGTGCTAGATCAGGGACCGTGACAACTGAAGCTTTCTTT,.,TRBV20-1,medium-sized,TRBJ1-1
CASSQGQGRKTEAFF,TGCGCCAGCAGCCAAGGGCAGGGGAGGAAGACTGAAGCTTTCTTT,.,TRBV4-1,many,TRBJ1-1
CASSRNGGNQPQHF,TGTGCCAGCTCACGCAACGGGGGCAATCAGCCCCAGCATTTT,.,TRBV18,medium-sized,TRBJ1-5
CASSSGTGGGYGYTF,TGTGCCAGCAGCTCGGGGACAGGGGGAGGCTATGGCTACACCTTC,TRBD1,TRBV5-4,.,TRBJ1-2
CASSLGDANSEQYF,TGCGCCAGCAGCTTGGGGGACGCGAACTCCGAGCAGTACTTC,.,TRBV5-1,.,TRBJ2-7
CAISEPRGLAGVGEQYF,TGTGCCATCAGTGAGCCGAGGGGACTAGCGGGAGTGGGCGAGCAGTACTTC,TRBD2,TRBV10-3,few,TRBJ2-7
CASSELAGGVNEQFF,TGTGCCAGCAGTGAGCTAGCGGGAGGCGTAAATGAGCAGTTCTTC,TRBD2,TRBV12-3/TRBV12-4,once,TRBJ2-1
CASSSGNTGELFF,TGTGCCAGCAGCTCCGGAAACACCGGGGAGCTGTTTTTT,.,TRBV11-3,few,TRBJ2-2
CASSPGMTSALHF,TGTGCCAGCAGTCCGGGCATGACGAGTGCCCTCCACTTT,.,TRBV2,few,TRBJ1-6
CASSLASGNFYEQYF,TGTGCCAGCAGTTTAGCTAGCGGGAACTTTTACGAGCAGTACTTC,TRBD2,TRBV6-2/TRBV6-3,many,TRBJ2-7
CAWAKVGYTF,TGTGCCTGGGCGAAGGTCGGCTACACCTTC,.,TRBV30,.,TRBJ1-2
CASSYPDWRAGELFF,TGTGCCAGCAGTTACCCGGACTGGCGAGCCGGGGAGCTGTTTTTT,.,TRBV6-6,few,TRBJ2-2